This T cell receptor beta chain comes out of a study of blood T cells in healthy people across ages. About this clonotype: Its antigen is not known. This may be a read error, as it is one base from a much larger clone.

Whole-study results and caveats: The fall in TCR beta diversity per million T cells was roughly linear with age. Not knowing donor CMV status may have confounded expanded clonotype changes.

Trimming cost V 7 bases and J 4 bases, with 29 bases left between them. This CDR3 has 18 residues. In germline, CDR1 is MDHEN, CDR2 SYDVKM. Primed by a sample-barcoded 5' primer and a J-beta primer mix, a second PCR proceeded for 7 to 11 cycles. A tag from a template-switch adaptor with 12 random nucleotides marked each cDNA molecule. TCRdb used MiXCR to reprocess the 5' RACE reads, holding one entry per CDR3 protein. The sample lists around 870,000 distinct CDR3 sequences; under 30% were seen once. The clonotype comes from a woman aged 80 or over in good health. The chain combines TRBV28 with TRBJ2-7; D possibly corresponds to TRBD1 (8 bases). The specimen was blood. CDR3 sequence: CASTVFPQLEQGGYEQYV. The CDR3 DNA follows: TGTGCCAGCACCGTTTTCCCTCAGCTTGAACAGGGGGGGTACGAGCAGTACGTC.